This T cell receptor (beta chain) was captured by sequencing in a study of T cells after yellow fever vaccination. Overall study findings and caveats: Reappearing after the booster were most of the clones from primary vaccination (around 95% CD4, about 87% CD8). Researchers report a weaker secondary response that nonetheless peaked faster, day 5 versus 15.

Notes on this clonotype: The antigen is not known.

This CDR3 is built from 15 residues. V was clipped by 4 bases and J by 2 bases; unmatched bases: 8. The V gene's germline CDR1 is SGHDN and CDR2 FVKESK. By 5'RACE template switching, TCR cDNA was produced, with a universal primer site and UMIs added in the process. TCRdb reanalysed the 5' RACE reads using MiXCR and keeps one entry per CDR3 protein. The sample records hundreds of thousands of distinct CDR3 sequences, 12% being singletons. Sequenced here: PBMCs, sampled on the day of the yellow fever booster vaccination. This receptor was taken from a man younger than 45 who received the YFV17D yellow fever vaccine. J is TRBJ2-7 and V is TRBV14; 7 bases are a match to TRBD2. The CDR3 loop is CASSRLGGSPYEQYF. The CDR3 DNA sequence: TGTGCCAGCAGCCGACTTGGCGGGAGCCCCTACGAGCAGTACTTC.